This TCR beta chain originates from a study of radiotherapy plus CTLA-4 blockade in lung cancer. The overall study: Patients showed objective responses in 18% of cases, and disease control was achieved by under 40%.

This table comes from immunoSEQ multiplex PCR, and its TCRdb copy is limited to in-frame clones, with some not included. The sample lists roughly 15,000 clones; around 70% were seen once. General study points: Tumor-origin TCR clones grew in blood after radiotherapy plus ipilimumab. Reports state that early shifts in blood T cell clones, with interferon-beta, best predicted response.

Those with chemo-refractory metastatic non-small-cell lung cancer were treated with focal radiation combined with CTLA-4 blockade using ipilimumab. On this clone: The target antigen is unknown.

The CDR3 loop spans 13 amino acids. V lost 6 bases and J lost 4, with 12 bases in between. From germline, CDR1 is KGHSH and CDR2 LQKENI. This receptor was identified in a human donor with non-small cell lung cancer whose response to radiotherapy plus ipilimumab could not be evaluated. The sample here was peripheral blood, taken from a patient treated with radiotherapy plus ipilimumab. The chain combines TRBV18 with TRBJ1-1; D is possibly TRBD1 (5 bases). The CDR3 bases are TGTGCCAGCTCCCAACTTCAGGGCACTGAAGCTTTCTTT. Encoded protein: CASSQLQGTEAFF. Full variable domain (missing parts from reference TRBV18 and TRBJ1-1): NAGVMQNPRHLVRRRGQEARLRCSPMKGHSHVYWYRQLPEEGLKFMVYLQKENIIDESGMPKERFSAEFPKEGPSILRIQQVVRGDSAAYFCASSQLQGTEAFFGQGTRLTVV.